Sequencing of this T cell receptor (beta chain) was carried out in a study of control samples from healthy donors and cancer patients. This table comes from immunoSEQ multiplex PCR, and its TCRdb copy is limited to in-frame clones, with some not included. The table has 60,000 to 75,000 clones, about 80% seen once. The CDR3 is 15 residues long. V lost 7 bases, J lost 3 bases, and 16 bases lay in between. Germline CDR1 LNHDA, CDR2 SQIVND (reference sequence). Sequencing was done on a sample of blood. The receptor comes from a man over 45 in good health. V gene TRBV19 combines with J gene TRBJ1-5; no clear D gene. CDR3 protein: CASTLRDSYNQPQHF. For the CDR3, the DNA is TGTGCCAGTACTCTTCGGGATTCTTACAATCAGCCCCAGCATTTT.